The subject of this entry is one T cell receptor beta chain. The antigen this receptor binds is unknown. No much larger clone is present one base from it, and per-base qualities are unavailable. The data are from a study of beta chain features in type 1 diabetes (dated by TCRdb to 2016 to 2018). About the full investigation: Mean age, gender distribution, total cell number and subset yield were not different between patients and healthy donors. A total of about 110,000,000 sorted cells were examined across all samples, and a strong correlation was observed between cell number per subset and RNA yield. The study compared TCRB repertoires of sorted circulating CD4+ T cell subsets between recently diagnosed type 1 diabetes patients and matched healthy donors. Regulatory and stem cell-like memory subsets were obtained from only 8 patients and roughly 8 healthy donors, while naive and central memory subsets were obtained from all 28 donors.

From the cysteine through the phenylalanine, the CDR3 covers 16 amino acids. Of all the DNA, just the CDR3 is kept, 48 bases in frame from base 1. Germline trimming: 4 bases from V, 2 bases from J; junction bases outside gene matches: 8. The germline V gene encodes CDR1 SGHDT and CDR2 YYEEEE. Each donor gave one peripheral blood draw, averaging roughly 100 mL, which was collected into heparinised tubes. Naive, central memory, regulatory and stem cell-like memory CD4+ T cells were sorted on a BD FACSAria II using a panel including CD45RO, CCR7, CD25, CD127, CD95 and CD27. A purity above 98% was achieved for all sorted populations. PBMCs were separated immediately by Lymphoprep density gradient centrifugation and were stained directly, without being cultured. Samples were stained and sorted in pairs, with one healthy donor and one patient per experiment, so that batch effects were minimized. Study-level results and caveats: Because cDNA rather than genomic DNA was sequenced, highly expressing activated cells could have been over-represented, although no difference in activation and CD3 levels was found between groups. At VDJ recombination sites, type 1 diabetes patients had fewer insertions and more deleted nucleotides, which implies abnormalities in thymic rearrangement. Naive, central memory and regulatory TCRB repertoires appeared to be more similar among patients than among healthy donors. Only small numbers of individuals were included in the HLA sub-analyses, which left unresolved whether HLA type had any influence on TCRB rearrangement. PCR may preferentially amplify shorter templates, but because patient and control samples were amplified and corrected together, any resulting skew would affect both groups equally. Type 1 diabetes patients showed a moderate but significant shortening of TCRB CDR3 length in all four CD4+ subsets.

The entire isolated RNA was reverse transcribed using the High Capacity cDNA Reverse Transcription Kit, and thus expressed TCRB transcripts were sequenced. Deep immunoSEQ sequencing was performed on naive, central memory and regulatory T cell samples, with an average of about 4 million total reads per sample. After sorted cells were lysed in RLT buffer, RNA was extracted with DNase-treated RNeasy Micro or Mini kits, with the choice depending on cell number. To prevent cross-contamination, every cell subset was processed on its own, while patient and healthy donor samples were processed together. Using the immunoSEQ multiplex PCR, TCRB sequences were amplified from cDNA into 87-bp fragments spanning the CDR3 region. The amplicons were sequenced using the Illumina HiSeq platform. Under the source paper's analysis protocol: PCR bias was corrected computationally using synthetic template baselines, and reads within Hamming distance 2 were collapsed, with unmergeable singletons discarded. Reads were aligned against IMGT to assign V, D and J genes, CDR3 length and insertions or deletions at six rearrangement sites. Clonotype counts were normalized to sorted cell number within each subset before computing true diversity and Gini coefficients with the tcR R package. The overlap coefficient, calculated on TCRB nucleotide sequences, was used to quantify repertoire sharing. Out-of-frame TCRB sequences from naive cells were analyzed as a proxy for the pre-selection repertoire. Not all clones reach the TCRdb copy of this immuneACCESS table, which keeps in-frame sequences only. Checked studies attribute under half of the gap to unresolved V genes and leave the rest unexplained. For V, J and clone size, that table is used; D and trimming come from the DNA. A total of 200,000 to 300,000 clones appear in this sample, roughly 15% of them only once. About 0.024% of the sample comes from the top ten.

This TCR was sampled from a woman between 35 and 50 years old in good health. This receptor chain uses TRBV5-6 and TRBJ2-7, with 11 middle bases fitting TRBD2. Input material: naive CD4+ T cells from blood. The cell subset or site tag for this specimen amounts to: true naive CD4+ T cells. The DNA is as follows: TGTGCCAGCAGCCAATTAGCGGGGGGGCCAACCTACGAGCAGTACTTC. This sequence encodes CASSQLAGGPTYEQYF.